The rows below give T cell receptor beta chains drawn from one sample of a study of OX40 agonist ivuxolimab in advanced cancers. Assay: immunoSEQ multiplex PCR; the TCRdb copy retains only in-frame clones and omits some. The sample lists more than 50,000 clones; about 90% were seen once. The sequencing used CD4+ or CD8+ T cells sorted from blood, collected in a trial of the OX40 agonist ivuxolimab. The source of these receptors is an adult with an advanced solid tumor such as melanoma, head and neck, liver or kidney cancer. CDR3s include the opening cysteine and the closing phenylalanine or tryptophan. D genes are given only for firm matches. The listing skips clone size in some rows; elsewhere it reads once, few, many or a size class.

J gene | clone size | D gene | V gene | CDR3 protein | CDR3 DNA
TRBJ2-1 | - | TRBD2 | TRBV28 | CAIKGLAGFSSYNEQFF | TGTGCCATCAAGGGACTAGCGGGCTTTAGCTCCTACAATGAGCAGTTCTTC
TRBJ1-3 | - | - | TRBV7-9 | CASSQASGNTIYF | TGTGCCAGCAGCCAAGCCTCTGGAAACACCATATATTTT
TRBJ2-2 | - | - | TRBV18 | CASSPSGAANTGELFF | TGTGCCAGCTCACCATCGGGGGCAGCGAACACCGGGGAGCTGTTTTTT
TRBJ1-2 | medium-sized | TRBD1 | TRBV19 | CASRDDRGYGYTF | TGTGCCAGTAGGGATGACAGGGGGTATGGCTACACCTTC
TRBJ1-2 | - | - | TRBV5-1 | CASSLEGGAYGYTF | TGCGCCAGCAGCTTGGAAGGGGGGGCCTATGGCTACACCTTC
TRBJ2-3 | - | - | TRBV25-1 | CATTFADTQYF | TGTGCCACTACTTTCGCAGATACGCAGTATTTT
TRBJ2-3 | - | - | TRBV28 | CASSSPKYGRSTDTQYF | TGTGCCAGCAGTTCCCCAAAGTACGGGCGTAGCACAGATACGCAGTATTTT
TRBJ2-3 | once | TRBD1 | TRBV7-2 | CASSPGQTFTQYF | TGTGCCAGCAGCCCGGGACAGACCTTTACGCAGTATTTT
TRBJ2-2 | - | - | TRBV11-2 | CASSLTLGRNTGELFF | TGTGCCAGCAGCTTAACACTCGGGAGGAACACCGGGGAGCTGTTTTTT
TRBJ1-1 | - | - | TRBV29-1 | CSVERGNLMNTEAFF | TGCAGCGTTGAAAGGGGGAACCTTATGAACACTGAAGCTTTCTTT
TRBJ2-7 | - | - | TRBV5-6 | CASSLRTRVQVGYEQYF | TGTGCCAGCAGCTTGAGAACAAGGGTCCAGGTTGGCTACGAGCAGTACTTC
TRBJ1-4 | - | - | TRBV7-9 | CASSLVVTGGAGANEKLFF | TGTGCCAGCAGCTTAGTGGTGACAGGAGGCGCGGGGGCTAATGAAAAACTGTTTTTT
TRBJ1-5 | - | TRBD1 | TRBV28 | CASSLRSGTGGAINQPQHF | TGTGCCAGCAGCCTTAGATCCGGGACAGGAGGCGCAATCAATCAGCCCCAGCATTTT
TRBJ1-4 | - | - | TRBV10-1 | CARQRVGLSEKLFF | TGCGCCCGCCAGAGGGTGGGTTTGAGCGAAAAACTGTTTTTT
TRBJ2-3 | once | - | TRBV5-1 | CASSLEAGIADTQYF | TGCGCCAGCAGCTTGGAAGCAGGGATCGCGGATACGCAGTATTTT
TRBJ2-1 | - | - | TRBV28 | CASSFADGAQGLFF | -